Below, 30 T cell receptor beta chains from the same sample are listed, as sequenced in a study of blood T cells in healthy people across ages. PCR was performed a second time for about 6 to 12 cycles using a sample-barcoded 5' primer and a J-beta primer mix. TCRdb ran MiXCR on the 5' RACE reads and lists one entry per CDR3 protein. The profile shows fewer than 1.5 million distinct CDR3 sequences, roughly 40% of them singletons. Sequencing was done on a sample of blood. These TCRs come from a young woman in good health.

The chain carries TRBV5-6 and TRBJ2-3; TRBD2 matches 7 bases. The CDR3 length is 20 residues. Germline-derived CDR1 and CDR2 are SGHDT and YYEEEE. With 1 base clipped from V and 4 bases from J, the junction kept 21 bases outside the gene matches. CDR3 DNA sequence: TGTGCCAGCAGCTTGTGGTCGTTGGAGGGAGGGCTTCGTCTTTCAGATACGCAGTATTTT. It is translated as CASSLWSLEGGLRLSDTQYF.

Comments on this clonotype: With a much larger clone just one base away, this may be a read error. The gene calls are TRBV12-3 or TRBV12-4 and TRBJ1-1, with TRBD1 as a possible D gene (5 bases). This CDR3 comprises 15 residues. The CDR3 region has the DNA TGTGCCCGCAGCCTCCTCCAGGGCACTAACACTGAAGCTTTCTTT. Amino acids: CARSLLQGTNTEAFF.

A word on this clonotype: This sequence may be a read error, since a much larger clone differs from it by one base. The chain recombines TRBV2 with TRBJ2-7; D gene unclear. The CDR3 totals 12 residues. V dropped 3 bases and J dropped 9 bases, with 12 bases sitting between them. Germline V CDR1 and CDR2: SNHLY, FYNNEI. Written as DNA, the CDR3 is TGTGCCAGCAGTGATGGGGTCTGGGGGCAGTACTTC. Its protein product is CASSDGVWGQYF.

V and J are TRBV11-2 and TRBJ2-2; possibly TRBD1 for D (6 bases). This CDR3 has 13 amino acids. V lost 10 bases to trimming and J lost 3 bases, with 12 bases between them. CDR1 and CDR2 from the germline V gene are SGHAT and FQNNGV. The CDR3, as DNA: TGTGCCACCTCAGGGGTGGACACCGGGGAGCTGTTTTTT. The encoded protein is CATSGVDTGELFF.

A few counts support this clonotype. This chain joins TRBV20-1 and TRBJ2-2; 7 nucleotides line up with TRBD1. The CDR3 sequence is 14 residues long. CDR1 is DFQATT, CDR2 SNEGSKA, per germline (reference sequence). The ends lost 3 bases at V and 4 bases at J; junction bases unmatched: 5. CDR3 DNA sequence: TGCAGTGCTAGGGCTTCAGGGGGCACCGGGGAGCTGTTTTTT. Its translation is CSARASGGTGELFF.

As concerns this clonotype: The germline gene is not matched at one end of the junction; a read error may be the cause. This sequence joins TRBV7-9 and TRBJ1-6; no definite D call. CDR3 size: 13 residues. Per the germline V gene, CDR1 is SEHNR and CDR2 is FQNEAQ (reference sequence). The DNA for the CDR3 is TGTCCCAGCAGTTTAGATGTTAATTCACCCCTCCACTTT. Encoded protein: CPSSLDVNSPLHF.

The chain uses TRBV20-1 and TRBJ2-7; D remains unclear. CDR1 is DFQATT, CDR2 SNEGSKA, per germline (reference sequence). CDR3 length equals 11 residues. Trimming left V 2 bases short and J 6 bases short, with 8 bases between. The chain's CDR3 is CSARKGIEQYF. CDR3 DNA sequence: TGCAGTGCTAGAAAGGGAATCGAGCAGTACTTC.

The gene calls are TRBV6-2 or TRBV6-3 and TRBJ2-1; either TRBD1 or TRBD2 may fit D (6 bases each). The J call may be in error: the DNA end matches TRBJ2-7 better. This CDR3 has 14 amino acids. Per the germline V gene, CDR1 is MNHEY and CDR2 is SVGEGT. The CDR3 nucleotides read TGTGCCAGCAACCCCGGGGGCTCCTACAATGAGCAGTACTTC. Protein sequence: CASNPGGSYNEQYF.

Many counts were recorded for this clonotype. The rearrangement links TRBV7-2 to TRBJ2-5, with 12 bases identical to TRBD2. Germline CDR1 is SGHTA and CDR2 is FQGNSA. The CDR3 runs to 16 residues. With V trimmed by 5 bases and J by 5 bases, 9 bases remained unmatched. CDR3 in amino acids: CASSPRLAGAMETQYF. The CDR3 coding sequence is TGTGCCAGCAGCCCTAGACTAGCGGGAGCAATGGAGACCCAGTACTTC.

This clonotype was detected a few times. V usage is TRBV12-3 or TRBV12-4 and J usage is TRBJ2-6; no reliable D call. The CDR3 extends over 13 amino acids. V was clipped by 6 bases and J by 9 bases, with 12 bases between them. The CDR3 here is CASRARAFNVLTF. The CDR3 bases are TGTGCCAGCAGGGCTAGAGCCTTCAACGTCCTGACTTTC.

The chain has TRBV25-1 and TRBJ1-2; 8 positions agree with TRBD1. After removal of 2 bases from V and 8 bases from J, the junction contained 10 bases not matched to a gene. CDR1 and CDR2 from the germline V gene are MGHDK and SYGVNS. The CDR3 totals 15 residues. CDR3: CASSERAAGGRGYTF. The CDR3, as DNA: TGTGCCAGCAGTGAACGGGCGGCAGGGGGCCGAGGCTACACCTTC.

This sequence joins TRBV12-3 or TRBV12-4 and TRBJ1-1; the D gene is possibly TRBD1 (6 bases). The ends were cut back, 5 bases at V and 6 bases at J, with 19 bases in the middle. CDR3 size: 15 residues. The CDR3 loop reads CASSNRGGGSAEAFF. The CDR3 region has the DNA TGTGCCAGCAGTAACCGAGGTGGGGGCAGCGCTGAAGCTTTCTTT.

The CDR3 sequence is CASSTGGSSSPLHF. The CDR3 DNA sequence: TGTGCCAGCAGTACAGGGGGCTCCTCCTCACCCCTCCACTTT. The chain employs TRBV12-3 or TRBV12-4 and TRBJ1-6, with 9 bases that match TRBD1. The CDR3 is 14 residues long. The V segment lost 5 bases and the J segment 10 bases; nucleotides outside the gene matches: 6.

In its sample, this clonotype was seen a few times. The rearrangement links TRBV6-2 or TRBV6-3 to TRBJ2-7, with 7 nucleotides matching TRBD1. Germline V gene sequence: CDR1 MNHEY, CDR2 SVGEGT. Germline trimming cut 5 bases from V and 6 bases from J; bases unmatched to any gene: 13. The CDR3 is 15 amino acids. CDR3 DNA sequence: TGTGCCAGCAGTCGTACGACAGGGATCCCCACCGAGCAGTACTTC. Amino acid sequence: CASSRTTGIPTEQYF.

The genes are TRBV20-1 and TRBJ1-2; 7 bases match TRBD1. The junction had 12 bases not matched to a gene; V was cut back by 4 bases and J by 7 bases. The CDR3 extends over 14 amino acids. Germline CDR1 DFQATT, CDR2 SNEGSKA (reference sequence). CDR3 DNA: TGCAGTGCTAAAGATGTCCGGCAGGGGGGTGGCTACACCTTC. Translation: CSAKDVRQGGGYTF.

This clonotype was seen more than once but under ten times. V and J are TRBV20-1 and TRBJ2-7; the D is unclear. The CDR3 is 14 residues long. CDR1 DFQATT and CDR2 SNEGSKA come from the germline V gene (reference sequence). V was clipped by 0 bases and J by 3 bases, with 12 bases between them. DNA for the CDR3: TGCAGTGCTAGAGAATCCCGGTCTTACTACGAGCAGTACTTC. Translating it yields CSARESRSYYEQYF.

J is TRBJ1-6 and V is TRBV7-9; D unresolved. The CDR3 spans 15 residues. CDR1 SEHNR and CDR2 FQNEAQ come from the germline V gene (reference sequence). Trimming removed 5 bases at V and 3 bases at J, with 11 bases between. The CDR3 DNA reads TGTGCCAGCAGCCGCGGGCCAGACTATAATTCACCCCTCCACTTT. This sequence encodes CASSRGPDYNSPLHF.

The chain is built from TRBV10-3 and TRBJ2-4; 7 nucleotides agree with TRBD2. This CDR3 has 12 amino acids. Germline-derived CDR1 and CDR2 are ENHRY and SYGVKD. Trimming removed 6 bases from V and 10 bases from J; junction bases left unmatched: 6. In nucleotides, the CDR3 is TGTGCCATCAGCCCCGGCGGGGGTATTCAGTACTTC. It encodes CAISPGGGIQYF.

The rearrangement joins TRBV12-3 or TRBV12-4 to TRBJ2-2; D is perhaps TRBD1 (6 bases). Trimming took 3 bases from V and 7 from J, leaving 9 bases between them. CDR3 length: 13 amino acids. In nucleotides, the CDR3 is TGTGCCAGCAGTTTGGGGGCGAACGGGGAGCTGTTTTTT. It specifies CASSLGANGELFF.

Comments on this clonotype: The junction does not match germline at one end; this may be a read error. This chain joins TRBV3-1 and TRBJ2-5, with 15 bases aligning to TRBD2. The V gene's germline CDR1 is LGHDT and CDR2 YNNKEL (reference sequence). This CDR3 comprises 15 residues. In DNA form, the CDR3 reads TGTGCCAGCAGCGGGGGACTAGCGGGAGGAGAGGCCCAGTACTTC. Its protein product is CASSGGLAGGEAQYF.

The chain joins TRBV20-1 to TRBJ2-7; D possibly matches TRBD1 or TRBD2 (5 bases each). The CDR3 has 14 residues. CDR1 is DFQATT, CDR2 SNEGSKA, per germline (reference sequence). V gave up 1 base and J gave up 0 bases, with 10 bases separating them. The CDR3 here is CSARGGGLSYEQYF. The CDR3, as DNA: TGCAGTGCTAGAGGGGGCGGGCTCTCCTACGAGCAGTACTTC.

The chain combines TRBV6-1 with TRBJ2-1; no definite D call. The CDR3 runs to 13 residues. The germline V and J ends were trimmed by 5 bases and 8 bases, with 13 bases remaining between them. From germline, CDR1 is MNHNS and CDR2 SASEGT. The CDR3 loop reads CASSFRPSDEQFF. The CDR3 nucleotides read TGTGCCAGCAGTTTCCGTCCCTCGGATGAGCAGTTCTTC.

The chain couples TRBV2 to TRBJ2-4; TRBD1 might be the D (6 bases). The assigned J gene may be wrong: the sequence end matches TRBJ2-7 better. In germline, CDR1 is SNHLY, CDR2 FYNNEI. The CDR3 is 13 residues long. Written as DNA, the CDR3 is TGTGCCAGCAGGGGTAACAGGGAAGGCGAGCAGTACTTC. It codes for CASRGNREGEQYF.

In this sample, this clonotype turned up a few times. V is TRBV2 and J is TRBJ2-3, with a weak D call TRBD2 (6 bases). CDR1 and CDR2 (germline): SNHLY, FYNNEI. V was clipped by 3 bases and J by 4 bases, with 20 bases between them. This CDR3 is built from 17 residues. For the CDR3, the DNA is TGTGCCAGCAGTGAGTGGGGCACGGGGGAAGGTGCAGATACGCAGTATTTT. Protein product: CASSEWGTGEGADTQYF.

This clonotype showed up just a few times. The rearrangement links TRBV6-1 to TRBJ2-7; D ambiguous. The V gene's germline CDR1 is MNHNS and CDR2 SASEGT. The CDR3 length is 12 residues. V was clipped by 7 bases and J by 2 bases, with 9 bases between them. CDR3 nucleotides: TGTGCCAGCAACACAGAGACCTACGAGCAGTACTTC. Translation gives CASNTETYEQYF.

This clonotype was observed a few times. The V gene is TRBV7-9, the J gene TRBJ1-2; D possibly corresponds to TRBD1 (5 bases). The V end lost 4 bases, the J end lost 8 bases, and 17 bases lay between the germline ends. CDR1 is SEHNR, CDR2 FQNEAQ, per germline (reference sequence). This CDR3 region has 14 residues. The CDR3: CASSSSGDVRGYTF. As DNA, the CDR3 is TGTGCCAGCAGCTCATCCGGGGACGTTCGAGGCTACACCTTC.

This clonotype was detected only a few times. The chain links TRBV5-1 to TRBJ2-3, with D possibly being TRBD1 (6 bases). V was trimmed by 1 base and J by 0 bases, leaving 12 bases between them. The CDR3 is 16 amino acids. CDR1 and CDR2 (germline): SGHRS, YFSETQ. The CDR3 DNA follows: TGCGCCAGCAGCTTGAGGGGGACAACTAGCACAGATACGCAGTATTTT. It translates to CASSLRGTTSTDTQYF.

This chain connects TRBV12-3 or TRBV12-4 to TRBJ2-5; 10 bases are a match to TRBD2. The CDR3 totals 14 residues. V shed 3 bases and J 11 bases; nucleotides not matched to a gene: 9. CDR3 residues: CASSLGLAGVEQYF. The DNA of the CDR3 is TGTGCCAGCAGTTTGGGGCTAGCGGGAGTGGAGCAGTACTTC.

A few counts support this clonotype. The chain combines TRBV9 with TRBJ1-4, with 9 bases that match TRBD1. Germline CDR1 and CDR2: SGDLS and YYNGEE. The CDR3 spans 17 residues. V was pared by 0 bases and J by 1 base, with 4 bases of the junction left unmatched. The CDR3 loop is CASSVGTGGITNEKLFF. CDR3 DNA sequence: TGTGCCAGCAGCGTAGGAACAGGGGGCATAACTAATGAAAAACTGTTTTTT.

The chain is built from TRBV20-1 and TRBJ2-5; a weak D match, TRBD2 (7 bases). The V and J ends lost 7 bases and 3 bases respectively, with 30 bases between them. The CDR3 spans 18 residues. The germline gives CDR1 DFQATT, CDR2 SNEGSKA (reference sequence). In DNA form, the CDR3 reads TGCAGTGTTAAGGGGGGGACAATTAACAGGGACTTGAAAGAGACCCAGTACTTC. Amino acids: CSVKGGTINRDLKETQYF.